This T cell receptor (beta chain) was recorded in a study of blood T cell repertoires in COVID-19. Study at large: In each case, the material was cDNA or gDNA derived from T cells, B-cell-depleted T cells, or PBMCs.

This CDR3 comprises 15 residues. Germline CDR1 is GTSNPN and CDR2 is SVGIG (reference sequence). Trimming cost V 4 bases and J 0 bases, with 12 bases left between them. The table came from immunoSEQ multiplex PCR; TCRdb's copy has only in-frame clones and leaves some out. The sample yields roughly 99,000 clones, around 88% seen once. This clone was seen just once. The TCR was taken from a man between 50 and 59 years old with active or convalescent COVID-19. Sample: peripheral blood. This chain links TRBV30 with TRBJ2-2; a possible D gene is TRBD1 (6 bases). Written as DNA, the CDR3 is TGTGCCTGGAACCGGGGACATCCGAACACCGGGGAGCTGTTTTTT. This translates into CAWNRGHPNTGELFF.